The text below deals with one TCR beta chain. Antigen: not known. Per germline, CDR1 MNHEY and CDR2 SVGAGI. Trimming pared 4 bases from V and 4 bases from J, leaving 16 bases between. The CDR3 is made up of 15 amino acids. This sample stems from a study of cytomegalovirus exposure and HLA in healthy donors. Whole-study findings and limits: In a later analysis, V- and J-gene trimming of beta chains associated with a DCLRE1C missense variant, replicated independently.

13 Jbeta primers and 60 Vbeta primers were used for the PCR. Profiled with immunoSEQ multiplex PCR; TCRdb holds only in-frame clones, not every one. This table holds about 77,000 clones. Sequences were obtained from PBMCs. The source of this sequence is a man aged 50-59 years in good health and CMV-seropositive. The chain employs TRBV6-5 and TRBJ1-1, with TRBD1 as a possible D gene (6 bases). The CDR3 region is CASSFTTGKITEAFF. The CDR3 nucleotides read TGTGCCAGCAGTTTTACCACAGGGAAGATCACTGAAGCTTTCTTT.